The T cell receptor beta chain under discussion was sequenced for a study of regulatory T cells in long-lasting Graves disease (dated by TCRdb to the early 2020s). About the full investigation: Newly diagnosed Graves' disease patients had taken antithyroid drugs for less than 3 months. Peripheral blood TCR sequencing and RNA sequencing compared persistent Graves' disease patients with newly diagnosed Graves' disease patients. The study took place in China and was registered as a clinical trial. TCR sequencing covered some 13 persistent and about 20 newly diagnosed Graves' disease patients, around 35 samples in total. Study-wide findings and limitations: Only the TCR beta chain was sequenced and analyzed. Persistent disease showed preferential use of TRBV28, TRBJ1-2 and TRBJ2-5, whereas newly diagnosed disease favored TRBV20-1 and TRBJ2-1. Persistent Graves' disease patients showed lower TCR Shannon entropy and fewer highly expanded clones than newly diagnosed patients, suggesting clonal expansion. A larger number of public clonotypes was shared among persistent patients (fewer than 3,000) than among newly diagnosed patients (around 890). Because the primary lesion, thyroid tissue, could not be accessed, the study looked at peripheral blood alone. As a limitation, the authors acknowledged that the small sample size may reduce accuracy.

The time point label, read with the paper, signifies: newly diagnosed GD, antithyroid drugs for less than 3 months. RNA was extracted from PBMCs in TRIzol for both TCR sequencing and RNA sequencing. Graves' disease was diagnosed according to American Thyroid Association guidelines. Patients for the study were recruited at an endocrinology department in Xi'an, China. Each patient gave about 10 milliliters of peripheral blood, collected in an EDTA anticoagulant tube. Ficoll Paque Plus density gradient separation was used to isolate PBMCs, and no further T cell sorting was done. An Agilent 2100 Bioanalyzer and agarose gel were used to check RNA quality, and a NanoDrop 2000 was used to measure RNA concentration. To note about this clonotype: Its antigen has not been determined. Base qualities were left out, and no much larger clone turns up one base away.

Measured from the cysteine to the phenylalanine, the CDR3 is 13 residues long. The read is trimmed to its CDR3 DNA, 39 bases read in frame from base 1. Trimming takes 7 bases from V and 9 bases from J, and the germline ends sit 13 bases apart. As encoded in the germline V gene, CDR1 is SNHLY while CDR2 is FYNNEI. The library was built by means of multiplex PCR. Sequencing took place on an Illumina HiSeq 4000. TCR beta libraries were built with iRepertoire HTBI primers and Arm-PCR amplification of CDR3 regions. Before sequencing, the PCR products underwent gel purification. Per the source publication's procedure: A total of roughly 65 TRBV and approximately 15 TRBJ segments were identified across samples and were used for gene usage analysis of CDR3 amino acid clonotypes. COPE and FqMerger were used to merge the filtered high-quality paired reads into contigs. BLAST was used to align contigs to IMGT TRBV, TRBD and TRBJ reference genes, with CDR3 defined following IMGT. Any clonotype with a frequency above 0.1% was classified as a highly expanded clone. Repertoire diversity was measured by Shannon entropy, and V-J evenness by the Gini coefficient. Clonotypes shared by more than one individual were considered public. Starting from the raw public reads, TCRdb applied fastp trimming at Q25, assembled clones with MiXCR and retained in-frame beta chains. Identical CDR3 protein sequences are pooled into one entry, listed with their most common genes and DNA. TCRdb's processing, not the authors', yielded these V and J calls. Counted in this sample were about 220,000 distinct CDR3 sequences; approximately 18% of them appeared once. The top ten hold roughly 10% of the sample.

The sample was also reused in another study, on T cells in Graves' hyperthyroidism and ophthalmopathy. Looking at the second paper: Graves' hyperthyroidism was defined as stable when no progression to ophthalmopathy occurred over 18 months of follow-up. The hyperthyroidism patients were between 18 and 65 years old and newly diagnosed, with a disease duration of less than 2 months. The study excluded patients with uncontrolled infections, other autoimmune diseases, pregnancy or lactation. Diagnoses relied on clinical symptoms, serum thyroxine and TRAb, thyroid ultrasound and orbital computed tomography. A first-round RT-PCR of the TCR CDR3 used the HTBI primer set with the Qiagen OneStep RT-PCR kit. Blood samples also contained most of the expanded thyroid clonotypes (frequency above 0.001), which suggests that blood repertoires may reflect thyroid immune responses. A 13 V-J signature model separated ophthalmopathy from stable hyperthyroidism, with about 88% sensitivity and 81.08% specificity in cross-validation and 80%/75% in testing. During validation, the model predicted progression to ophthalmopathy a median of around 6 months ahead of onset, with around 65% sensitivity and 72% to 80% specificity. To identify TCR V-J signatures that set the groups apart, the researchers used a discovery cohort of more than 95 patients, made up of fewer than 50 with Graves' ophthalmopathy and around 58 with stable Graves' hyperthyroidism. An independent validation cohort of around 19 hyperthyroidism patients and about 16 patients who later progressed to ophthalmopathy tested prospective prediction of ophthalmopathy. The 100 discovery patients were randomly split 7:3 into training and test sets. In addition, the study compared T-cell repertoires in thyroid tissue and in blood from six Graves' hyperthyroidism patients. After blood sampling, hyperthyroidism patients were treated with methimazole at a starting dose of 30 mg daily, and ophthalmopathy patients were treated with high-dose intravenous methylprednisolone. A second multiplex PCR round built the libraries, followed by size selection and purification. Libraries were sequenced paired-end with 100 bp reads on an Illumina HiSeq2000. SOAPnuke was used to process the raw data, removing reads that contained adapters or uncalled bases, had a mean Phred below 15, or lacked an exact match to the constant primer or identifier. High-quality paired reads were merged using COPE v1.2.5, and each unique nucleotide sequence was defined as a clonotype. Clonotypes were aligned to IMGT TRBV, TRBD and TRBJ reference segments using MiTCR v1.1. The analysis included only V-J combinations with a frequency above 0.0001, which together covered 98% to 99.2% of the repertoires. A TCS score was defined as the ratio of F50 (clonal expansion) to E x V (chaos), with BLOSUM62-based TCRdist applied between CDR3 peptides within each V-J. Welch's t-statistics and random forest reduced approximately 520 V-J features to 10 to 15, which were used in a naive Bayes classifier (R e1071). No statistical method was used to set the sample size in advance, and investigators knew the group allocation. TCR Vbeta CDR3 sequencing of some 140 peripheral blood samples (over 40 ophthalmopathy, 75 hyperthyroidism and around 17 progressor patients) is reported in the paper.

This receptor was taken from a woman aged 25 to 45 with Graves disease. Donor details come from another sample of the same person, matched by shared clones. The rearranged chain carries TRBV2 and TRBJ1-6, with no confident D gene call. The material sequenced was peripheral blood mononuclear cells (PBMCs), taken at new diagnosis, from a patient treated with antithyroid drugs. DNA sequence: TGTGCCAGCATTGCCCCCTTCCGTTCACCCCTCCACTTT. This codes for CASIAPFRSPLHF.